This paragraph covers one T cell receptor beta chain sequence. The sample belongs to a study of Tregs in tolerant kidney transplant recipients. On the study more broadly: The nonmyeloablative bone marrow transplants came from related graft donors, with transient mixed chimerism.

An overnight rest at 37°C with 200 IU/ml IL-2 preceded regulatory T cell sorting from thawed PBMCs. Using immunoSEQ multiplex PCR, the repertoire was profiled, and TCRdb retains in-frame clones only, with some absent. The profile shows about 61,000 clones, roughly 85% of them singletons. This CDR3 spans 16 amino acids. The trim removed 0 bases at V and 4 bases at J, leaving 2 bases unmatched. Germline CDR1 reads MGHRA; CDR2 reads YSYEKL. The rearrangement uses TRBV4-1 and TRBJ2-3; 12 positions match TRBD2. The receptor comes from a human donor who received a combined kidney and bone marrow transplant. The sample in question was Tregs from blood, obtained before the transplant. Here the CDR3 reads CASSQELAGGSDTQYF. CDR3 in DNA: TGCGCCAGCAGCCAAGAACTAGCGGGGGGCTCAGATACGCAGTATTTT.